This TCR beta chain was profiled in a study of blood T cell repertoires in COVID-19. Assay used: immunoSEQ multiplex PCR; TCRdb lists only in-frame clones, some missing. Of roughly 130,000 clones listed, over 80% are singletons. This clone was detected only once. The CDR3 has 15 amino acids. Per the germline V gene, CDR1 is SNHLY and CDR2 is FYNNEI. The V gene lost 6 bases and the J gene lost 0 bases, with 11 bases spanning the gap. This sequence was found in a man in his 60s with active or convalescent COVID-19. Sequencing was carried out using peripheral blood. The chain carries TRBV2 and TRBJ1-4; no reliable D call. CDR3 nucleotide sequence: TGTGCCAGCAGCGTCACAGACGCAACTAATGAAAAACTGTTTTTT. Translating gives CASSVTDATNEKLFF.